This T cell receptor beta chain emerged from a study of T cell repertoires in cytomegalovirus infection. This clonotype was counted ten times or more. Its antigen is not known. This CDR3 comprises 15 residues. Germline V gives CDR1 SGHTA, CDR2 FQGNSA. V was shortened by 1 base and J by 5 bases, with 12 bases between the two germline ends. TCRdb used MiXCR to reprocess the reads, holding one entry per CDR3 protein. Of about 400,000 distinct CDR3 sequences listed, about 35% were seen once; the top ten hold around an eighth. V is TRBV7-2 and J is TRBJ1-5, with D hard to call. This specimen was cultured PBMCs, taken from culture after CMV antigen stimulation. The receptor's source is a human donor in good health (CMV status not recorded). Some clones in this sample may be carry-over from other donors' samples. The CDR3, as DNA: TGTGCCAGCAGCTTAGTCGGTCACTCTTATCAGCCCCAGCATTTT. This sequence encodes CASSLVGHSYQPQHF.